The rows below give T cell receptor beta chains drawn from one sample of a study of prognosis after radiotherapy for stage I lung cancer. TCRdb called the multiplex PCR reads again in MiXCR, with one record for every CDR3 protein. Of under 20,000 distinct CDR3 sequences listed, roughly 45% are singletons. The source material was PBMCs, sampled before or after stereotactic body radiation therapy (not recorded which). The receptors derive from a donor older than 45 with non-small cell lung cancer. The CDR3 runs from the conserved cysteine through the conserved F or W. The D gene is left open where the match is weak. Size tells how often a clone was seen (once, few, many) or the class of an expanded clone, and some rows leave it out.

d_call	v_call	j_call	clone_size	cdr3_aa	cdr3_nt
TRBD2	TRBV5-1	TRBJ2-1	.	CASSGWGGSSYNEQFF	TGCGCCAGCAGCGGGTGGGGCGGGAGCTCCTACAATGAGCAGTTCTTC
.	TRBV7-9	TRBJ1-2	.	CASSTLQGFGYTF	TGTGCCAGCAGCACGCTACAGGGATTCGGCTACACCTTC
.	TRBV6-5	TRBJ1-1	.	CASSYSKRLVEAFF	TGTGCCAGCAGTTACTCGAAACGGTTGGTGGAAGCTTTCTTT
.	TRBV5-1	TRBJ2-3	few	CASSSGLISTDTQYF	TGCGCCAGCAGCTCCGGACTGATATCAACAGATACGCAGTATTTT
.	TRBV4-1	TRBJ2-7	many	CASSSGRGAYEQYF	TGCGCCAGCAGCTCTGGTAGGGGAGCCTACGAGCAGTACTTC
.	TRBV7-2	TRBJ2-1	.	CASSLSEGPYNEQFF	TGTGCCAGCAGCTTATCCGAGGGGCCCTACAATGAGCAGTTCTTC
TRBD2	TRBV24-1	TRBJ2-3	few	CATSDLPGGGTDTQYF	TGTGCCACCAGTGATTTGCCGGGGGGGGGCACAGATACGCAGTATTTT
.	TRBV20-1	TRBJ2-5	many	CSAIQGNIETQYF	TGCAGTGCTATACAGGGAAATATCGAGACCCAGTACTTC
TRBD1	TRBV6-1	TRBJ2-2	.	CASSERTGNTGELFF	TGTGCCAGCAGTGAACGGACAGGGAACACCGGGGAGCTGTTTTTT
.	TRBV11-2	TRBJ1-1	medium-sized	CASSFGGWAEAFF	TGTGCCAGCAGCTTTGGGGGGTGGGCGGAAGCTTTCTTT
TRBD1	TRBV20-1	TRBJ2-7	once	CSARDFGTGFYEQYF	TGCAGTGCTAGAGATTTCGGGACAGGGTTCTACGAGCAGTACTTC
TRBD2	TRBV20-1	TRBJ2-7	.	CSARGSRDYEHYF	TGCAGTGCTAGAGGTTCAAGGGACTACGAGCATTACTTC
.	TRBV20-1	TRBJ2-7	.	CSARDTHRERYEQYF	TGCAGTGCTAGAGATACCCATCGGGAGCGGTACGAGCAGTACTTC
.	TRBV5-1	TRBJ2-7	.	CASSLTSISYEQYF	TGCGCCAGCAGCTTGACGTCGATCTCCTACGAGCAGTACTTC
.	TRBV6-1	TRBJ1-1	many	CASERTASGNTEAFF	TGTGCCAGCGAAAGGACAGCCTCAGGGAACACTGAAGCTTTCTTT
.	TRBV27	TRBJ1-2	.	CASRPLTGPNYGYTF	TGTGCCAGCAGACCCCTGACAGGTCCCAACTATGGCTACACCTTC
.	TRBV24-1	TRBJ2-3	.	CATSNPGDTTDTQYF	TGTGCCACCAGCAACCCAGGGGACACTACAGATACGCAGTATTTT
.	TRBV7-3	TRBJ2-6	.	CARSPGGGGTNALTF	TGTGCCAGAAGCCCAGGCGGTGGTGGGACCAACGCCCTGACTTTC
TRBD1	TRBV2	TRBJ1-4	many	CASEGQGSLRLFF	TGTGCCAGCGAAGGACAGGGGTCGCTGAGGCTGTTTTTT
.	TRBV27	TRBJ1-5	many	CASSLSRGEGNQPQHF	TGTGCCAGCAGTTTATCGAGGGGCGAGGGCAATCAGCCCCAGCATTTT
TRBD1	TRBV7-8	TRBJ2-7	many	CASSFQTGGSYEQYF	TGTGCCAGCAGCTTTCAAACAGGGGGCTCCTACGAGCAGTACTTC
TRBD1	TRBV6-2/TRBV6-3	TRBJ1-1	few	CASRYRGVTEAFF	TGTGCCAGCAGATACAGGGGTGTCACTGAAGCTTTCTTT
.	TRBV6-2/TRBV6-3	TRBJ2-1	.	CASSYNWGGGRDEQFF	TGTGCCAGCAGTTACAATTGGGGCGGGGGCCGGGATGAGCAGTTCTTC
.	TRBV28	TRBJ1-2	medium-sized	CASSLTGEGDYGYTF	TGTGCCAGCAGTTTAACGGGGGAGGGGGACTATGGCTACACCTTC
.	TRBV20-1	TRBJ2-3	.	CIETEFCKDTQYF	TGCATCGAAACAGAATTTTGTAAAGATACGCAGTATTTT
.	TRBV19	TRBJ2-7	.	CASSIRGGTYEQYF	TGTGCCAGTAGTATAAGGGGGGGTACCTACGAGCAGTACTTC
TRBD2	TRBV18	TRBJ2-1	many	CASSPQGGSYNEQFF	TGTGCCAGCTCACCCCAGGGAGGGTCCTACAATGAGCAGTTCTTC
.	TRBV20-1	TRBJ2-1	.	CSATLYLAGYYNEQFF	TGCAGTGCTACCCTTTATCTAGCCGGTTATTACAATGAGCAGTTCTTC
.	TRBV6-2/TRBV6-3	TRBJ1-1	few	CASSYSVRNWGNTEAFF	TGTGCCAGCAGTTACTCAGTCCGGAATTGGGGGAACACTGAAGCTTTCTTT
.	TRBV19	TRBJ1-6	once	CASSMWNSPLHF	TGTGCCAGTAGTATGTGGAATTCACCTCTCCACTTT
.	TRBV18	TRBJ1-1	many	CASSPGQTTEAFF	TGTGCCAGCTCGCCCGGACAGACCACTGAAGCTTTCTTT
TRBD1	TRBV20-1	TRBJ1-2	.	CSAAGGDYGYTF	TGCAGTGCTGCAGGGGGCGACTATGGCTACACCTTC
.	TRBV6-6	TRBJ1-1	.	CASSYSGGQWAWVTEAFF	TGTGCCAGCAGTTACTCGGGAGGACAGTGGGCCTGGGTCACTGAAGCTTTCTTT
.	TRBV20-1	TRBJ2-5	many	CSARDAGRSETQYF	TGCAGTGCTAGAGATGCGGGACGATCTGAGACCCAGTACTTC
TRBD1	TRBV12-3/TRBV12-4	TRBJ1-4	many	CASSLSGTAEKLFF	TGTGCCAGCAGTTTATCGGGGACAGCCGAAAAACTGTTTTTT
.	TRBV27	TRBJ2-3	many	CAGRTDHTDTQYF	TGTGCCGGCAGGACAGACCACACAGATACGCAGTATTTT
.	TRBV20-1	TRBJ1-2	many	CSAPGLGRINYGYTF	TGCAGTGCACCGGGGCTGGGACGGATTAACTATGGCTACACCTTC
.	TRBV2	TRBJ1-1	.	CASNPRFGCRVEAFF	TGCGCCAGCAACCCCCGCTTTGGGTGCCGGGTTGAAGCTTTCTTT
TRBD1	TRBV7-3	TRBJ1-1	few	CASSLDRYTEAFF	TGTGCCAGCAGCTTGGACAGGTACACTGAAGCTTTCTTT
.	TRBV2	TRBJ1-2	.	CASSPVVDYGYTF	TGTGCCAGCAGCCCTGTGGTGGATTATGGCTACACCTTC
.	TRBV19	TRBJ1-1	.	CASTDRLGWNTEAFF	TGTGCCAGTACCGATCGACTAGGGTGGAACACTGAAGCTTTCTTT
.	TRBV30	TRBJ2-7	many	CAWGLTRDWGNYEQYF	TGTGCCTGGGGTCTAACCAGGGACTGGGGAAACTACGAGCAGTACTTC
.	TRBV27	TRBJ2-7	medium-sized	CASGRGDGGLQYF	TGTGCCAGCGGTCGAGGGGACGGTGGATTGCAGTACTTC
.	TRBV11-3	TRBJ2-1	many	CASSLDRGTHNEQFF	TGTGCCAGCAGCTTAGATCGAGGGACTCACAATGAGCAGTTCTTC
.	TRBV18	TRBJ2-7	medium-sized	CASSPRVADEQYF	TGTGCCAGCTCACCAAGGGTGGCTGACGAGCAGTACTTC
.	TRBV12-3/TRBV12-4	TRBJ1-2	medium-sized	CAICWGQKIANYGYTF	TGTGCCATATGTTGGGGACAAAAGATAGCTAACTATGGCTACACCTTC
.	TRBV6-1	TRBJ2-1	.	CASSMGSEQFF	TGTGCCAGCAGTATGGGCTCAGAGCAGTTCTTC
TRBD2	TRBV5-1	TRBJ2-5	many	CASSLGGRAVQETQYF	TGCGCCAGCAGCTTAGGCGGGAGGGCCGTCCAAGAGACCCAGTACTTC
TRBD1	TRBV28	TRBJ1-5	many	CASREPGQNQPQHF	TGTGCCAGCAGGGAGCCGGGACAGAATCAGCCCCAGCATTTT
.	TRBV7-9	TRBJ1-4	.	CASSLTPSGAEEKLFF	TGTGCCAGCAGCTTAACTCCATCCGGAGCGGAGGAAAAACTGTTTTTT
.	TRBV28	TRBJ1-6	medium-sized	CASSSRGYYNSPLHF	TGTGCCAGCAGTTCTAGGGGCTACTATAATTCACCCCTCCACTTT
TRBD1	TRBV2	TRBJ2-7	many	CASSGDRVSGYEQYF	TGTGCCAGCAGTGGTGACAGGGTGAGTGGCTACGAGCAGTACTTC